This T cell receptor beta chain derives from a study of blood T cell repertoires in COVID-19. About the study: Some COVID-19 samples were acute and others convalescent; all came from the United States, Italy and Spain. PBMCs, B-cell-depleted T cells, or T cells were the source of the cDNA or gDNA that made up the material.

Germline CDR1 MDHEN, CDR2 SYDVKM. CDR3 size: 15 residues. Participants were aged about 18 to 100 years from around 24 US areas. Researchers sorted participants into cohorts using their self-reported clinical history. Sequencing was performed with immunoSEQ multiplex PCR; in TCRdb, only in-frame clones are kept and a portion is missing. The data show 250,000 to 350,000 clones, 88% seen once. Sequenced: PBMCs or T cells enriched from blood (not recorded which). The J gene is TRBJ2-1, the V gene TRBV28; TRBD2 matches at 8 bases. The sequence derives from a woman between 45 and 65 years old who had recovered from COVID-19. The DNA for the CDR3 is TGTGCAATCAGCGGACTAGCTGTATGGGCCAATGAGCAGTTCTTC. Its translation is CAISGLAVWANEQFF.